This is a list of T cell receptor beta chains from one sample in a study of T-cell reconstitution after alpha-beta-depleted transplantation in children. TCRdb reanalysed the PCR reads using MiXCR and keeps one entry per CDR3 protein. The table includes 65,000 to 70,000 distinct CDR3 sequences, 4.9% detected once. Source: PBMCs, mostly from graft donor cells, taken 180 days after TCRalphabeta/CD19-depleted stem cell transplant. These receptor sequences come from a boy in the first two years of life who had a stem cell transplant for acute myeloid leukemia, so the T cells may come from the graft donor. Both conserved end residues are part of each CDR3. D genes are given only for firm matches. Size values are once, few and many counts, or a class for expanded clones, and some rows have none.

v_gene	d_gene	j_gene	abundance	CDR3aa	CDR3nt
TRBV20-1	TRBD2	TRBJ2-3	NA	CSAISGRHSTDTQYF	TGCAGTGCTATCAGCGGGAGGCATAGCACAGATACGCAGTATTTT
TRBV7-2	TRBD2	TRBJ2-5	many	CASSFGGTSGGETQYF	TGTGCCAGCAGCTTCGGGGGGACTAGCGGGGGTGAGACCCAGTACTTC
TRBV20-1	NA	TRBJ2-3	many	CSAVGTLGTDTQYF	TGCAGTGCAGTCGGGACTCTTGGTACAGATACGCAGTATTTT
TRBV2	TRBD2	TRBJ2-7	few	CASRATSAVTYEQYF	TGTGCCAGCAGGGCTACTAGCGCGGTAACCTACGAGCAGTACTTC
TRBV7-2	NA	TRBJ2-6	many	CASTSGGANVLTF	TGTGCCAGCACCTCAGGGGGGGCCAACGTCCTGACTTTC
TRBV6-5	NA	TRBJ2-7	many	CASSPPTDSYEQYF	TGTGCCAGCAGTCCCCCGACAGATTCCTACGAGCAGTACTTC
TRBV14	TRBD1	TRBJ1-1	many	CASSQPGQGHTEAFF	TGTGCCAGCAGCCAACCGGGACAGGGGCACACTGAAGCTTTCTTT
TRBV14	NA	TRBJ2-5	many	CASSPRMNSMKETQYF	TGTGCCAGCAGCCCTAGGATGAACAGCATGAAAGAGACCCAGTACTTC
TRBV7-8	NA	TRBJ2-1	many	CASSADSEQFF	TGTGCCAGCAGCGCAGACAGCGAGCAGTTCTTC
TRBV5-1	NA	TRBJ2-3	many	CASSLASVANTQYF	TGCGCCAGCAGCTTGGCCAGCGTTGCAAATACGCAGTATTTT
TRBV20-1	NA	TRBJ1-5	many	CSASPRADQPQHF	TGCAGTGCTAGCCCCCGCGCAGATCAGCCCCAGCATTTT
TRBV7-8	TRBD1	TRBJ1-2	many	CASSPRPGQGLYGYTF	TGTGCCAGCAGCCCACGCCCGGGACAGGGTCTATATGGCTACACCTTC
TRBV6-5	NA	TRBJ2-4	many	CASSYSSQGFIQYF	TGTGCCAGCAGTTACTCGAGCCAGGGCTTCATTCAGTACTTC
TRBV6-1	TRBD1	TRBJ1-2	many	CASSESGGAYGYTF	TGTGCCAGCAGTGAATCAGGGGGGGCCTATGGCTACACCTTC
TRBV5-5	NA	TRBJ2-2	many	CASSYLDPGAGELFF	TGTGCCAGCAGCTATCTGGACCCTGGGGCCGGGGAGCTGTTTTTT
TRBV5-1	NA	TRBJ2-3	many	CASTGRSTDTQYF	TGCGCCAGCACTGGCCGCAGCACAGATACGCAGTATTTT
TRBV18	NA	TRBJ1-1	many	CASSPVTVTEAFF	TGTGCCAGCTCACCCGTGACAGTAACTGAAGCTTTCTTT
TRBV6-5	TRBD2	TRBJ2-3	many	CASKITSGGADTQYF	TGTGCCAGCAAGATAACTAGCGGGGGGGCAGATACGCAGTATTTT
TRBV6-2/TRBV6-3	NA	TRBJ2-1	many	CASSPGRLGSLGRQEYNEQFF	TGTGCCAGCAGTCCAGGTCGGCTCGGGAGTCTCGGACGGCAGGAGTACAATGAGCAGTTCTTC
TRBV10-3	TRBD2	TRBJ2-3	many	CAISESGLAGRSDTQYF	TGTGCCATCAGTGAGTCAGGACTAGCGGGGAGATCAGATACGCAGTATTTT
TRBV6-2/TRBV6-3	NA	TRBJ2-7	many	CASSPRLGEQYF	TGTGCCAGCAGTCCCCGCTTAGGCGAGCAGTACTTC
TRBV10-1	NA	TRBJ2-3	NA	CASSESYYGDTQYF	TGCGCCAGCAGTGAGTCCTATTACGGAGATACGCAGTATTTT
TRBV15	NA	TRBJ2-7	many	CATSRFDSVAYEQYF	TGTGCCACCAGCAGATTTGACAGTGTGGCCTACGAGCAGTACTTC
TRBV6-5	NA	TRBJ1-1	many	CASSYRHSNTEAFF	TGTGCCAGCAGTTACCGACACTCGAACACTGAAGCTTTCTTT
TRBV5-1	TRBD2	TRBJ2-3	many	CASSLKTSGGREDTQYF	TGCGCCAGCAGCTTGAAGACTAGCGGGGGGCGAGAAGATACGCAGTATTTT
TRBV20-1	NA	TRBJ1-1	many	CSAPRQRLTEAFF	TGCAGTGCTCCTCGACAGCGCCTTACTGAAGCTTTCTTT
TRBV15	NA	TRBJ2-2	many	CATSRPYDRSGELFF	TGTGCCACCAGCAGACCTTATGACCGTTCCGGGGAGCTGTTTTTT